The entry below describes one TCR beta chain. Germline V CDR1 and CDR2: MNHEY, SVGAGI. The J segment lost 4 bases and the V segment lost 7 bases, leaving 6 bases of the junction unmatched. The CDR3 contains 13 residues. In the original processing: How many nucleated cells were present was estimated from reference gene primer amplification. The protocol was immunoSEQ multiplex PCR, while the TCRdb copy is restricted to in-frame clones and leaves out a portion. The V and J calls and clone size were taken over from that table, and D and trimming were inferred from the DNA. The sample contains some 150,000 clones, 75% to 85% of which appear only once. The data derive from a study of blood T cell repertoires in COVID-19. Study-wide background: The samples span acute and convalescent COVID-19 from the United States, Italy and Spain. PBMCs, B-cell-depleted T cells, or T cells were the source of the cDNA or gDNA that made up the material.

The sequencing sample was made of peripheral blood. The source is a human donor with acute or convalescent COVID-19. The donor label of this sample is uncertain. This chain joins TRBV6-5 and TRBJ2-7, with 8 bases matching TRBD1. CDR3 sequence reads: CASMQGAGYEQYF. The CDR3 DNA reads as TGTGCCAGCATGCAGGGGGCGGGTTACGAGCAGTACTTC.